This T cell receptor (beta chain) was sequenced during a study of T cell repertoires in cytomegalovirus infection. Study background: Indications came from public TCR beta signatures; they pointed to CMV infection and to a matching HLA type. Notes on the study in general: The ex vivo response showed dominance by HLA-C-restricted CMV-specific TCR beta clonotypes. Carriers of CMV and the relevant HLA type were discriminated by public TCR beta frequency.

With respect to this clonotype: The antigen is undetermined.

TCRdb re-analysed the reads in MiXCR, keeping a single row per CDR3 protein. The table has about 37,000 distinct CDR3 sequences, about 48% seen once. The germline CDR1 and CDR2 sequences are SGHTA and FQGNSA. This CDR3 region has 16 residues. The chain employs TRBV7-2 and TRBJ1-1; unclear D gene. The tail of the sequence fits TRBJ2-1 better, so the J call may be wrong. The material sequenced was CD8+ T cells from cultured PBMCs, taken from culture after CMV antigen stimulation. This receptor was obtained from a human donor in good health (CMV status not recorded). Some clones in this sample may be carry-over from other donors' samples. This CDR3 is CASSLYGICSNTEQFF. The CDR3 nucleotides read TGTGCCAGCAGCTTATATGGAATATGCTCGAACACTGAGCAGTTCTTC.